These 28 T cell receptor beta chains share one sample of origin, sequenced in a study of T cells in Graves' hyperthyroidism and ophthalmopathy. RNA transcripts were the template for amplifying TCR beta CDR3 regions. Primed by the HTBI set, a first-round RT-PCR was run on the TCR CDR3. TCRdb recomputed calls from the multiplex PCR reads with MiXCR, one row per CDR3 protein. This table holds fewer than 650,000 distinct CDR3 sequences, approximately 15% found once. Sequencing used blood. All receptors derive from a woman in her thirties or forties with Graves' hyperthyroidism.

At least ten counts were recorded for this clonotype. V and J are TRBV7-8 and TRBJ2-1; D possibly corresponds to TRBD2 (5 bases). The V end was cut by 5 bases, the J end by 0 bases, with 11 bases between. Per the germline V gene, CDR1 is SGHVS and CDR2 is FQNEAQ. The CDR3 spans 15 residues. CDR3 in DNA: TGTGCCAGCAGCACACACCGGGACTCCTACAATGAGCAGTTCTTC. It specifies CASSTHRDSYNEQFF.

Regarding this clonotype: The conserved closing phenylalanine or tryptophan is absent in this CDR3, likely reflecting a read error. The CDR3 loop is CASSGGEYNEKLFI. CDR3 coding DNA: TGTGCCAGCAGCGGAGGAGAATATAATGAAAAACTGTTTATT. The chain uses TRBV9 and TRBJ1-4; D call uncertain. V shed 3 bases and J shed 4 bases, with 10 bases lying between them. CDR1 and CDR2 from the germline V gene are SGDLS and YYNGEE. The CDR3 extends over 14 amino acids.

This chain links TRBV7-2 with TRBJ2-5; 13 bases line up with TRBD2. The germline V gene encodes CDR1 SGHTA and CDR2 FQGNSA. There are 17 residues in the CDR3. Germline trimming cut 1 base from V and 3 bases from J; bases unmatched to any gene: 5. The CDR3 is CASSLGRLAGGKETQYF. CDR3 coding DNA: TGTGCCAGCAGCTTAGGGAGACTAGCGGGAGGTAAAGAGACCCAGTACTTC.

The chain recombines TRBV4-2 with TRBJ2-7, with TRBD1 matching 8 bases. V lost 5 bases and J lost 2; bases outside the gene matches: 5. CDR1 and CDR2 from the germline V gene are LGHNA and YNFKEQ. The CDR3 has 14 amino acids. The CDR3 loop reads CASSVQGAAYEQYF. The CDR3 nucleotides are TGTGCCAGCAGCGTTCAGGGGGCCGCCTACGAGCAGTACTTC.

This clonotype was observed at least ten times. V is TRBV27 and J is TRBJ2-7; D is tentatively TRBD1 or TRBD2 (7 bases each). V was shortened by 6 bases and J by 4 bases, with 16 bases between the two germline ends. CDR1 and CDR2 from the germline V gene are MNHEY and SMNVEV (reference sequence). This CDR3 has 14 amino acids. The CDR3 region is CASSHRQGGYEQYF. As DNA, the CDR3 is TGTGCCAGCAGCCACAGACAGGGAGGGTACGAGCAGTACTTC.

In its sample, this clonotype was seen many times. The chain has TRBV20-1 and TRBJ2-1, with 11 bases fitting TRBD2. CDR1 is DFQATT, CDR2 SNEGSKA, per germline (reference sequence). The CDR3 length is 15 residues. Trimming cost V 4 bases and J 9 bases; bases outside gene matches: 11. The CDR3 region is CSATTTSGRLAEQFF. CDR3 DNA sequence: TGCAGTGCTACAACAACTAGCGGGAGACTGGCTGAGCAGTTCTTC.

This clonotype was detected ten times or more. The CDR3 loop reads CSVEGQGWSYTF. The CDR3 DNA is TGCAGCGTTGAAGGACAGGGTTGGAGCTACACCTTC. The chain links TRBV29-1 to TRBJ1-2, with 7 bases identical to TRBD1. Unmatched junction bases numbered 5, after V lost 1 base and J lost 9 bases. Germline V lookup: CDR1 SQVTM, CDR2 ANQGSEA. The CDR3 has 12 residues.

This clonotype was seen many times. This sequence joins TRBV2 and TRBJ2-3; 7 bases line up with TRBD2. The CDR3 has 13 amino acids. Germline V lookup: CDR1 SNHLY, CDR2 FYNNEI. The V and J ends lost 5 bases and 6 bases, in that order; junction bases with no gene match: 5. Here the CDR3 reads CASSISGKDTQYF. DNA for the CDR3: TGTGCCAGCAGTATAAGCGGGAAGGATACGCAGTATTTT.

Comment on this clonotype: A much larger clone differs from this one at a single base, so this may be a read error. This rearrangement joins TRBV7-9 to TRBJ2-1, with 10 nucleotides matching TRBD2. Unmatched junction bases numbered 9, after V lost 5 bases and J lost 5 bases. The CDR3 contains 16 residues. The germline gives CDR1 SEHNR, CDR2 FQNEAQ (reference sequence). CDR3 DNA: TGTGCCAGCAGCCAGTCTAGCGGGAGTTCCCACAATGAGCAGTTCTTC. Protein: CASSQSSGSSHNEQFF.

This clonotype was detected many times. The chain combines TRBV2 with TRBJ2-3; D may be TRBD2 (6 bases). V gave up 10 bases and J gave up 8 bases, with 16 bases separating them. Germline V gene data show CDR1 as SNHLY and CDR2 as FYNNEI. The CDR3 runs 12 residues. In DNA form, the CDR3 reads TGTGCCATTCGGACGGTGGGGGGTACGCAGTATTTT. It translates to CAIRTVGGTQYF.

Many counts were recorded for this clonotype. V usage is TRBV6-1 and J usage is TRBJ2-1; 8 bases fit TRBD2. V shed 7 bases and J 1 base; nucleotides not matched to a gene: 6. Germline-derived CDR1 and CDR2 are MNHNS and SASEGT. The CDR3 is 15 amino acids. This CDR3 is CASTEGLVSYNEQFF. Here the CDR3 DNA reads TGTGCCAGCACAGAGGGACTAGTATCCTACAATGAGCAGTTCTTC.

This clonotype was found a few times. V gene TRBV20-1 combines with J gene TRBJ2-7; D is perhaps TRBD1 or TRBD2 (5 bases each). Trimming took 0 bases from V and 3 from J, leaving 15 bases between them. Germline V gene sequence: CDR1 DFQATT, CDR2 SNEGSKA (reference sequence). The CDR3 runs 15 residues. CDR3 coding DNA: TGCAGTGCTAGAGATCGTAACACAGGAGGCTACGAGCAGTACTTC. This translates into CSARDRNTGGYEQYF.

This clonotype was picked up many times. The gene calls are TRBV5-1 and TRBJ2-3; 7 bases fit TRBD1. V shed 8 bases, J shed 3 bases, and the junction held 6 bases outside the gene matches. Germline values: CDR1 SGHRS, CDR2 YFSETQ. This CDR3 spans 13 amino acids. The CDR3 nucleotides are TGCGCCAGTACGTCACAGGGGACAGATACGCAGTATTTT. Its translation is CASTSQGTDTQYF. Supplemented by reference TRBV5-1 and TRBJ2-3, the full variable domain reads KAGVTQTPRYLIKTRGQQVTLSCSPISGHRSVSWYQQTPGQGLQFLFEYFSETQRNKGNFPGRFSGRQFSNSRSEMNVSTLELGDSALYLCASTSQGTDTQYFGPGTRLTVL.

Turning to this clonotype: This may be a read error: a much more frequent sequence differs by one nucleotide. This chain uses TRBV5-1 with TRBJ2-3; TRBD2 aligns across 9 bases. Germline V gene data show CDR1 as SGHRS and CDR2 as YFSETQ. The CDR3 consists of 16 residues. Written as DNA, the CDR3 is TGCGCCAGCAGCGGCGGGGGGACTAGCTCTACAGGTACGCAGTATTTT. This sequence encodes CASSGGGTSSTGTQYF.

This clonotype came up many times. V usage is TRBV12-3 or TRBV12-4 and J usage is TRBJ1-2, with D unresolved. Between the trimmed V and J ends, which lost 4 bases and 7 bases, there was a span of 16 bases. This CDR3 spans 14 amino acids. The CDR3 region is CASSSGLGSVGYTF. CDR3 bases: TGTGCCAGCAGTTCTGGACTCGGGAGTGTTGGCTACACCTTC.

The chain has TRBV24-1 and TRBJ2-1, with 7 bases matching TRBD2. CDR1 is KGHDR and CDR2 is SFDVKD in the germline V gene. The CDR3 consists of 13 residues. The ends lost 3 bases at V and 8 bases at J; junction bases unmatched: 3. Here the CDR3 DNA reads TGTGCCACCAGTGATACTACTAGCGATGAGCAGTTCTTC. This codes for CATSDTTSDEQFF.

The chain uses TRBV11-2 and TRBJ2-3; 12 bases map to TRBD2. This CDR3 is built from 14 residues. V shed 4 bases and J 11 bases; nucleotides not matched to a gene: 7. Germline-derived CDR1 and CDR2 are SGHAT and FQNNGV. CDR3 in amino acids: CASSSTSGSPRQYF. The CDR3 bases are TGTGCCAGCAGCTCGACTAGCGGGAGCCCTCGGCAGTATTTT.

V is TRBV28 and J is TRBJ1-1; TRBD1 agrees at 7 bases. From germline, CDR1 is MDHEN and CDR2 SYDVKM. The junction had 7 bases not matched to a gene; V was cut back by 5 bases and J by 13 bases. The CDR3 totals 11 residues. This chain's CDR3 is CASSQTQGDFF. CDR3 nucleotides: TGTGCCAGCAGTCAAACCCAGGGGGATTTCTTT.

This clonotype was seen repeatedly, ten times or more. J is TRBJ2-7 and V is TRBV28, with 12 bases aligning to TRBD2. The V gene end was trimmed by 4 bases and the J gene end by 0 bases; junction bases not matched to a gene: 7. CDR3 length: 17 amino acids. The germline V gene encodes CDR1 MDHEN and CDR2 SYDVKM. CDR3 sequence reads: CASSSLTSGRFSYEQYF. In nucleotides, the CDR3 is TGTGCCAGCAGTTCTTTGACTAGCGGGAGATTCTCCTACGAGCAGTACTTC.

This clonotype was observed a handful of times. The CDR3 sequence: CASSLGTSGSDTGELFF. The CDR3 coding sequence is TGCGCCAGCAGCTTGGGGACTAGCGGGAGTGACACCGGGGAGCTGTTTTTT. V usage is TRBV5-1 and J usage is TRBJ2-2, with 13 nucleotides matching TRBD2. The CDR3 has 17 amino acids. The V and J ends lost 0 bases and 3 bases, in that order; junction bases with no gene match: 2. Germline V lookup: CDR1 SGHRS, CDR2 YFSETQ.

The J gene is TRBJ1-5, the V gene TRBV6-4; 7 bases line up with TRBD1. This CDR3 is built from 14 residues. Germline CDR1 and CDR2: MRHNA and SNTAGT. The ends lost 9 bases at V and 0 bases at J; junction bases unmatched: 5. Here the CDR3 reads CARGQLHSNQPQHF. The CDR3, as DNA: TGTGCCAGGGGACAGTTACATAGCAATCAGCCCCAGCATTTT.

About this clonotype itself: This clone may be a read error of a much larger clone one base away. V and J are TRBV5-8 and TRBJ2-7; D is undetermined. CDR3 length equals 15 residues. From germline, CDR1 is SGHTS and CDR2 YDEGEE. The CDR3, as DNA: TGTGCCAGCAGCTTTAACGGGTTGGTCTCCTACGAGCAGTGCTTC. It translates to CASSFNGLVSYEQCF.

The V and J genes are TRBV29-1 and TRBJ2-1, with D perhaps matching TRBD1 or TRBD2 (6 bases each). CDR1 and CDR2 (germline): SQVTM, ANQGSEA. Trimming took 2 bases from V and 4 from J, leaving 12 bases between them. The CDR3 has 14 amino acids. The DNA for the CDR3 is TGCAGCGTTGAATTGGGGGCGGGATACAATGAGCAGTTCTTC. Its protein product is CSVELGAGYNEQFF.

J is TRBJ2-3 and V is TRBV5-4, with TRBD2 matching 10 bases. Germline V gene lookup returns CDR1 SGHNT and CDR2 YYREEE (reference sequence). J was trimmed by 4 bases and V by 1 base; bases with no gene match: 9. The CDR3 spans 17 residues. CDR3 bases: TGTGCCAGCAGCTTGCCTAGCGGGAGAGGAGGAGCAGATACGCAGTATTTT. This sequence encodes CASSLPSGRGGADTQYF.

This clonotype showed up just a few times. As DNA, the CDR3 is TGTGCCAGCAGTTTTATGGGACAGGCCTATGGCTACACCTTC. Its translation: CASSFMGQAYGYTF. The V gene is TRBV12-3 or TRBV12-4, the J gene TRBJ1-2; 8 bases fit TRBD1. J lost 4 bases, V lost 3 bases, and 4 bases had no gene match. The CDR3 contains 14 residues.

This clonotype was recorded a few times. This may be a read error: a much more frequent sequence differs by one nucleotide. The chain uses TRBV28 and TRBJ2-3; no reliable D call. Germline CDR1 is MDHEN and CDR2 is SYDVKM. CDR3 length equals 14 residues. The CDR3: CASGLRRGTDTQYF. CDR3 DNA sequence: TGTGCCAGCGGTTTAAGACGGGGCACAGATACGCAGTATTTT.

This chain uses TRBV5-6 with TRBJ1-2; 9 nucleotides agree with TRBD1. The CDR3 totals 15 residues. With V trimmed by 4 bases and J by 4 bases, 8 bases remained unmatched. Germline V CDR1 and CDR2: SGHDT, YYEEEE. The CDR3 region has the DNA TGTGCCAGCAGCCTCCGGGACAGGGATCCCTATGGCTACACCTTC. This codes for CASSLRDRDPYGYTF.

The CDR3 DNA follows: TGTGCCACCAGTGATTTAAGGGGTTTTTCTGTGAATGAGCAGTTCTTC. Residues: CATSDLRGFSVNEQFF. The chain recombines TRBV24-1 with TRBJ2-1; a weak D match, TRBD1 (5 bases). This CDR3 has 16 residues. The V end was cut by 1 base, the J end by 7 bases, with 16 bases between. Germline V gene data show CDR1 as KGHDR and CDR2 as SFDVKD.